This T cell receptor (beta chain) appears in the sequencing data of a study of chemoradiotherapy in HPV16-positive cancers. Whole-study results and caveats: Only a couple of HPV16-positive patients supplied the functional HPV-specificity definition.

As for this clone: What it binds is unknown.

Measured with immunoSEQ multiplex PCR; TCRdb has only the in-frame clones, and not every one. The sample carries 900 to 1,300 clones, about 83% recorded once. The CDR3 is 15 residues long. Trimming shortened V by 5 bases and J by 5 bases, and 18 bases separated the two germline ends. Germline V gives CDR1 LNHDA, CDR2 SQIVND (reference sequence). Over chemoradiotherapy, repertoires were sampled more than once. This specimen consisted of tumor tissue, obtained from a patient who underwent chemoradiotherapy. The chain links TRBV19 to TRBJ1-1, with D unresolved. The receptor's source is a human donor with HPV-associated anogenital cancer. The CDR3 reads CASSAISRAGTEAFF. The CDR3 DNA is TGTGCCAGTAGTGCCATTTCTCGGGCGGGAACTGAAGCTTTCTTT. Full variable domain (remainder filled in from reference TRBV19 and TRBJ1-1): DGGITQSPKYLFRKEGQNVTLSCEQNLNHDAMYWYRQDPGQGLRLIYYSQIVNDFQKGDIAEGYSVSREKKESFPLTVTSAQKNPTAFYLCASSAISRAGTEAFFGQGTRLTVV.